The T cell receptor (beta chain) described here comes from a study of cytomegalovirus exposure and HLA in healthy donors. The PCR used 60 Vbeta and 13 Jbeta primers. Source study methods: Tens of millions of unique TCR beta chains, 10 million to 14 million shared, were counted in a later analysis. The table came from immunoSEQ multiplex PCR; TCRdb's copy has only in-frame clones and leaves some out. Clone size and V and J calls were adopted from that table, with D and trimming inferred from the DNA. The profile shows 100,000 to 150,000 clones, about 73% of them singletons. The CDR3 extends over 14 amino acids. Germline V gene lookup returns CDR1 KGHSH and CDR2 LQKENI. The V and J ends lost 3 bases and 5 bases respectively, with 13 bases between them.

Sequencing used PBMCs. The receptor comes from a woman in her fifties or sixties in good health and CMV-seropositive. The J gene is TRBJ1-2, the V gene TRBV18; a possible D gene is TRBD1 (5 bases). The CDR3 region is CASSPYTGVYGYTF. CDR3 coding DNA: TGTGCCAGCTCACCTTATACGGGGGTTTATGGCTACACCTTC.